The T cell receptor (beta chain) under discussion was sequenced for a study of cytomegalovirus exposure and HLA in healthy donors. It was with 60 Vbeta and 13 Jbeta primers that the PCR ran. The protocol was immunoSEQ multiplex PCR, while the TCRdb copy is restricted to in-frame clones and leaves out a portion. The sample holds approximately 150,000 clones; over 65% are singletons and the top ten take 1.2% to 1.5%. The J segment lost 5 bases and the V segment lost 2 bases, leaving 7 bases of the junction unmatched. The germline CDR1 and CDR2 sequences are SGHDN and FVKESK. The CDR3 spans 15 residues.

The rearrangement links TRBV14 to TRBJ2-5; 8 bases agree with TRBD2. The TCR comes from a woman between 25 and 40 years old in good health and CMV-seropositive. Sequenced material: PBMCs. This CDR3 is CASSQSIRLAETQYF. DNA of the CDR3: TGTGCCAGCAGCCAATCCATAAGACTAGCGGAGACCCAGTACTTC.